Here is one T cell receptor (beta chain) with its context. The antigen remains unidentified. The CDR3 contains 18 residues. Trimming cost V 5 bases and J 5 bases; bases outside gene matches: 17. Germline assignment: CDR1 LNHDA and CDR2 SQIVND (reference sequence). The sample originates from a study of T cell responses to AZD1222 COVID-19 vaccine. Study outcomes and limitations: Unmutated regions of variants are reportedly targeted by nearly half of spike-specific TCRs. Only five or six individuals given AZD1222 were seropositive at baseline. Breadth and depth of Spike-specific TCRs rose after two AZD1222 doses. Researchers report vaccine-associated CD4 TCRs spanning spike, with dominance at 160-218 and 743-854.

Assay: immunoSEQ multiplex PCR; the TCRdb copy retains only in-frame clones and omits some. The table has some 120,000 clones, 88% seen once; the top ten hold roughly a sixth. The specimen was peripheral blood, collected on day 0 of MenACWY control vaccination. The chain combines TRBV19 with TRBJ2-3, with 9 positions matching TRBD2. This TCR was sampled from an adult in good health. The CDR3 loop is CASSPPWVAGAEKDTQYF. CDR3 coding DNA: TGTGCCAGTAGTCCCCCCTGGGTAGCGGGGGCAGAGAAAGATACGCAGTATTTT.